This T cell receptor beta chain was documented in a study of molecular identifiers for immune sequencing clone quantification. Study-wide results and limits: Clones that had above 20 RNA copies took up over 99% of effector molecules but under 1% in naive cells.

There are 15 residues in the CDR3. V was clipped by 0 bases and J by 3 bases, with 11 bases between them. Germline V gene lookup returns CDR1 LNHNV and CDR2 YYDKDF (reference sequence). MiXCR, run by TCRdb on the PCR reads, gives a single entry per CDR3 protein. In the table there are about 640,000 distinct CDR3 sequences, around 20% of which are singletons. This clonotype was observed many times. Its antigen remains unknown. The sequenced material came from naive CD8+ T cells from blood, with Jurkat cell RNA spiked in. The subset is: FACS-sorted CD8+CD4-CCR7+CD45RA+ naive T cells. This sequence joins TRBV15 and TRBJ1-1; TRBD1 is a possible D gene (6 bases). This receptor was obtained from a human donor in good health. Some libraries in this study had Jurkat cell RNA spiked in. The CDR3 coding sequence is TGTGCCACCAGCAGAGATCGAACAGGGTACACTGAAGCTTTCTTT. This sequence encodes CATSRDRTGYTEAFF.